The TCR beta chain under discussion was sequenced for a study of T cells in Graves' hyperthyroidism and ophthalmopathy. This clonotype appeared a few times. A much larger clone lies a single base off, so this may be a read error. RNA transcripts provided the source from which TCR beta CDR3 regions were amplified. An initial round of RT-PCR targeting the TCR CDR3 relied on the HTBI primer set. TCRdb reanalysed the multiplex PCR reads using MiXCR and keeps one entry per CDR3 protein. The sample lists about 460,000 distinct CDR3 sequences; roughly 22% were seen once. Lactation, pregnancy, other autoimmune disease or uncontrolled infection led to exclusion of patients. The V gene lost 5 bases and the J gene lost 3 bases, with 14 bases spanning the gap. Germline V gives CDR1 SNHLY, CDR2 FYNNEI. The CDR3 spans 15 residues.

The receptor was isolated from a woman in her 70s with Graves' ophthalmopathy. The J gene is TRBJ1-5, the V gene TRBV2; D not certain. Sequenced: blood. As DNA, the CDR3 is TGTGCCAGCAGTCCGAACAGCGCCTCCAATCAGCCCCAGCATTTT. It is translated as CASSPNSASNQPQHF.